This TCR beta chain was sequenced during a study of response to subunit inactivated influenza vaccine. Germline CDR1 and CDR2: MGHDK and SYGVNS. This CDR3 region has 16 residues. The V gene lost 1 base and the J gene lost 1 base, with 10 bases spanning the gap. TCRdb re-called the RT-PCR reads with MiXCR, one entry per CDR3 protein. This sample has about 540,000 distinct CDR3 sequences; around 25% occur once, and the top ten carry about 3%. Separately, the same data were catalogued under a study of T cells expressing NK-cell markers. As that study records: The authors made TCR beta cDNA libraries by 5'RACE template switching. This switching added a universal primer site and UMIs. Within several experiments, an anti-gamma-delta TCR antibody kept the sorting limited to alpha-beta TCR T cells. Dominance of the CD3+CD56-NKG2C+ fraction by these clonotypes also held in a handful of donors.

This TCR was recovered from a man aged 45-60 years who received an inactivated influenza vaccine. Specimen: CD4+ T cells sorted from PBMCs, collected approximately 13 days after vaccination. This chain joins TRBV25-1 and TRBJ2-2, with D possibly TRBD2 on 5 matching bases. The CDR3 DNA reads TGTGCCAGCAGTGAATCTGGACTCGGGAACACCGGGGAGCTGTTTTTT. Translation: CASSESGLGNTGELFF.